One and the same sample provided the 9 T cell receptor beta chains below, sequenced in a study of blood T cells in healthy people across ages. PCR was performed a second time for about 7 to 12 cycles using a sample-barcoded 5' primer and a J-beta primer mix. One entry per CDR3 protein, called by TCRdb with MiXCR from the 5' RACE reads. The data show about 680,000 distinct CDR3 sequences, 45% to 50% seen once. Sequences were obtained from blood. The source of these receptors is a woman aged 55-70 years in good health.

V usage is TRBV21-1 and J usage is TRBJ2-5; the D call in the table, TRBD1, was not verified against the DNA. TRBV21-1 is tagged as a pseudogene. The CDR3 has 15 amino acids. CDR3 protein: CASSNRDRVVETQYF. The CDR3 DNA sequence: TGTGCCAGCAGCAACCGGGACAGGGTTGTAGAGACCCAGTACTTC.

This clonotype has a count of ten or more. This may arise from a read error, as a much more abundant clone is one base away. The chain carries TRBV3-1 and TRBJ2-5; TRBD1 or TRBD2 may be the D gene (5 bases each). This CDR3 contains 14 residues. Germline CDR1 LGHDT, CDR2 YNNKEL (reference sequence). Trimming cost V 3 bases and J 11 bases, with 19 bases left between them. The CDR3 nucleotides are TGTGCCAGCAGCCATATCCGAGGGGTGGGTGAGCAGTACTTC. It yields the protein CASSHIRGVGEQYF.

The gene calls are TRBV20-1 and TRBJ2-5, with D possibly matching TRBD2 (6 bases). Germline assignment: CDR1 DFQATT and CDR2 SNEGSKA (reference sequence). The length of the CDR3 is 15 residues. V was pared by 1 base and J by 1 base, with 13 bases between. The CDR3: CSARGGPRGQETQYF. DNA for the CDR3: TGCAGTGCTAGAGGCGGGCCGCGGGGCCAAGAGACCCAGTACTTC.

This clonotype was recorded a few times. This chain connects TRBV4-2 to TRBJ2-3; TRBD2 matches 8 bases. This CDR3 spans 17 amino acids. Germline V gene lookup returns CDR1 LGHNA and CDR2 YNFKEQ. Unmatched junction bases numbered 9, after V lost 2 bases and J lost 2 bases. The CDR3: CASSQSLAGSITDTQYF. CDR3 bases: TGTGCCAGCAGCCAATCCCTAGCGGGCTCCATCACAGATACGCAGTATTTT.

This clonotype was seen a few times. The CDR3 spells CASSLGREFWDTQYF. DNA for the CDR3: TGTGCCAGCAGTTTGGGGCGGGAGTTCTGGGATACGCAGTATTTT. The chain has TRBV12-3 or TRBV12-4 and TRBJ2-3, with 7 bases fitting TRBD2. Losses at the gene ends were 3 bases for V and 6 bases for J; bases not matched to a gene: 9. This CDR3 is built from 15 residues.

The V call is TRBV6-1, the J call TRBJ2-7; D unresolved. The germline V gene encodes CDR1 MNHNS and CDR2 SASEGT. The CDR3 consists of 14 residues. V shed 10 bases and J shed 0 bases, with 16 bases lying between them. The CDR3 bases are TGTGCCATCCAGTTGAGGACGGCCTCCTACGAGCAGTACTTC. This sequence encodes CAIQLRTASYEQYF.

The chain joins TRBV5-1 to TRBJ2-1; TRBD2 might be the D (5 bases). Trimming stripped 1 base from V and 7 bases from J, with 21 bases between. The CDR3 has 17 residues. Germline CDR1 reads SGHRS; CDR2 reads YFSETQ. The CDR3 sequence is CASSLLFRTAPSNEQFF. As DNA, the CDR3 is TGCGCCAGCAGCTTGCTCTTCCGGACTGCCCCTTCGAATGAGCAGTTCTTC. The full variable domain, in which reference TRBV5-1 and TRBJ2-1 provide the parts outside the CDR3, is KAGVTQTPRYLIKTRGQQVTLSCSPISGHRSVSWYQQTPGQGLQFLFEYFSETQRNKGNFPGRFSGRQFSNSRSEMNVSTLELGDSALYLCASSLLFRTAPSNEQFFGPGTRLTVL.

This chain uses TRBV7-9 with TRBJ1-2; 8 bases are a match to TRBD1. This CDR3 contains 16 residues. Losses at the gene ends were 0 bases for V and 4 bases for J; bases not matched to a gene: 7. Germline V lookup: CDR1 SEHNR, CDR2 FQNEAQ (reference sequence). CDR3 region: CASSLAGQGAVYGYTF. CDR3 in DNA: TGTGCCAGCAGCTTAGCGGGGCAGGGGGCAGTCTATGGCTACACCTTC.

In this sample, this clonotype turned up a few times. The CDR3 coding sequence is TGTGCCAGCGCTGGGACTAGCGGGAGAAAGAGGAGCACAGATACGCAGTATTTT. This translates into CASAGTSGRKRSTDTQYF. This sequence joins TRBV28 and TRBJ2-3, with 14 bases that match TRBD2. Germline-derived CDR1 and CDR2 are MDHEN and SYDVKM. V was pared by 8 bases and J by 0 bases, with 10 bases of the junction left unmatched. There are 18 residues in the CDR3.